This T cell receptor (beta chain) was retrieved from a study of blood T cell repertoires in COVID-19. Study information: Researchers got acute and convalescent COVID-19 samples from the United States, Italy and Spain. Nucleic acid was either cDNA or gDNA, and it came from T cells, B-cell-depleted T cells, or PBMCs.

While infection was still active, Seattle patients were enrolled and then followed longitudinally. In the authors' methods: Amplification of reference gene primers was used by the study to estimate nucleated cell counts. Measured with immunoSEQ multiplex PCR; TCRdb has only the in-frame clones, and not every one. The D gene and trimming were derived from the DNA, and the V and J assignments and clone size from that table. Here the sample spans about 170,000 clones, around four fifths being singletons. Germline V gene data show CDR1 as MNHNS and CDR2 as SASEGT. The CDR3 runs to 16 residues. The J segment lost 5 bases and the V segment lost 0 bases, leaving 5 bases of the junction unmatched.

This chain links TRBV6-1 with TRBJ1-5; 9 bases align to TRBD1. The TCR originated in a woman over 75 with COVID-19, enrolled during active disease. The sequenced sample consisted of peripheral blood. CDR3: CASSEAQGQGYQPQHF. In nucleotides, the CDR3 is TGTGCCAGCAGTGAAGCGCAGGGACAGGGCTATCAGCCCCAGCATTTT.